The 15 T cell receptor beta chains reported below all come from one sample, sequenced in a study of Ad26.COV2.S vaccination and SARS-CoV-2 variants (dated by TCRdb to the early 2020s). The protocol used for the library was the immunoSEQ multiplex PCR assay. TCRdb holds this immuneACCESS table with in-frame rearrangements only. Some clones are missing; in checked studies, unresolved V genes explain under half, and the rest has no known cause. This sample comprises some 350,000 clones, 75% to 90% of them detected only once. The ten biggest clones cover 5.5% of the sample. The sample's treatment or condition label, in plain terms: roughly 20 received Ad26.COV2.S at low or high dose, single or two shots; several received placebo; per-sample allocation not given. Repertoires of vaccine and placebo recipients were sequenced from samples taken on day 63 after the first injection. The specimen comprised peripheral blood, sampled in a trial of Ad26.COV2.S vaccine versus placebo. The receptor set was obtained from a person between 18 and 65 years old who received the Ad26.COV2.S COVID-19 vaccine or a placebo.

The chain uses TRBV7-9 and TRBJ2-5; D is possibly TRBD1 or TRBD2 (6 bases each). V lost 5 bases, J lost 4 bases, and 17 bases lay in between. Germline V gene sequence: CDR1 SEHNR, CDR2 FQNEAQ (reference sequence). CDR3 length: 15 amino acids. In nucleotides, the CDR3 is TGTGCCAGCAGCCCGGGACATAGTAGCGGAGAGACCCAGTACTTC. Amino acid sequence: CASSPGHSSGETQYF.

The chain joins TRBV5-1 to TRBJ1-6; 9 nucleotides match TRBD1. The CDR3 covers 16 residues. V shed 0 bases and J 7 bases; nucleotides not matched to a gene: 5. The V gene's germline CDR1 is SGHRS and CDR2 YFSETQ. Here the CDR3 DNA reads TGCGCCAGCAGCTTGGGCCAGGGACAGGGAAATTCACCCCTCCACTTT. It translates to CASSLGQGQGNSPLHF.

The chain links TRBV15 to TRBJ2-3; 7 bases fit TRBD1. J gave up 5 bases and V 0 bases, and 8 bases lay outside the gene matches. CDR1 LNHNV and CDR2 YYDKDF come from the germline V gene (reference sequence). This CDR3 comprises 16 residues. The CDR3 region has the DNA TGTGCCACCAGCAGAGACGGATCCTCAGGGGGAGATACGCAGTATTTT. Translating it yields CATSRDGSSGGDTQYF.

The rearrangement joins TRBV2 to TRBJ2-5; the match to TRBD2 covers 10 bases. This CDR3 has 15 amino acids. The germline gives CDR1 SNHLY, CDR2 FYNNEI. The J segment lost 4 bases and the V segment lost 3 bases, leaving 5 bases of the junction unmatched. The CDR3, as DNA: TGTGCCAGCAGTGATAAGCGGGGGGGTTCAGAGACCCAGTACTTC. It is translated as CASSDKRGGSETQYF.

The chain links TRBV4-1 to TRBJ1-2; D gene uncertain. The germline gives CDR1 MGHRA, CDR2 YSYEKL. Trimming pared 0 bases from V and 6 bases from J, leaving 11 bases between. The CDR3 sequence is 14 residues long. CDR3 DNA sequence: TGCGCCAGCAGCCAAGAAGGGATTAGGAATGGCTACACCTTC. Translated, it gives CASSQEGIRNGYTF.

The rearrangement links TRBV7-9 to TRBJ2-7, with TRBD2 as a possible D gene (5 bases). The V end lost 2 bases, the J end lost 3 bases, and 11 bases lay between the germline ends. CDR1 is SEHNR, CDR2 FQNEAQ, per germline (reference sequence). The CDR3 runs to 14 residues. The CDR3 region is CASSLPEGIYEQYF. The CDR3 DNA is TGTGCCAGCAGCTTACCCGAGGGCATCTACGAGCAGTACTTC.

V gene TRBV27 combines with J gene TRBJ1-1; 7 nucleotides match TRBD1. The CDR3 extends over 13 amino acids. Trimming removed 6 bases from V and 0 bases from J; junction bases left unmatched: 1. From germline, CDR1 is MNHEY and CDR2 SMNVEV (reference sequence). CDR3 nucleotide sequence: TGTGCCAGCAGACAGGGGATGAACACTGAAGCTTTCTTT. This sequence encodes CASRQGMNTEAFF.

V is TRBV4-3 and J is TRBJ1-2; perhaps TRBD1 as D (6 bases). The CDR3 extends over 16 amino acids. Trimming removed 2 bases from V and 9 bases from J, with 22 bases in between. Germline V gene lookup returns CDR1 LGHNA and CDR2 YSLEER. The CDR3 loop is CASSQPLGGAESSYTF. The DNA for the CDR3 is TGCGCCAGCAGCCAACCGCTCGGGGGCGCGGAGTCGAGCTACACCTTC.

V usage is TRBV6-6 and J usage is TRBJ2-3; possibly TRBD1 or TRBD2 for D (5 bases each). With 0 bases removed from V and 7 bases from J, the gap between germline ends came to 14 bases. Germline lookup yields CDR1 MNHNY and CDR2 SVGAGI (reference sequence). The CDR3 is made up of 15 amino acids. CDR3 region: CASSYSERGPNTQYF. The CDR3 bases are TGTGCCAGCAGTTACTCGGAGAGGGGCCCTAATACGCAGTATTTT.

This chain uses TRBV5-4 with TRBJ2-7; D gene uncertain. From germline, CDR1 is SGHNT and CDR2 YYREEE (reference sequence). The CDR3 consists of 14 residues. The germline V and J ends were trimmed by 0 bases and 4 bases, with 11 bases remaining between them. The DNA for the CDR3 is TGTGCCAGCAGCTTGGTTGGGTCAGATTACGAGCAGTACGTC. This gives the protein CASSLVGSDYEQYV.

The rearrangement links TRBV6-5 to TRBJ1-2; 9 bases map to TRBD1. Losses at the gene ends were 2 bases for V and 5 bases for J; bases not matched to a gene: 9. Germline CDR1 and CDR2: MNHEY and SVGAGI. This CDR3 spans 16 amino acids. The CDR3 DNA follows: TGTGCCAGCAGTTACACCGGGACAGGGCTGAGGTATGGCTACACCTTC. It codes for CASSYTGTGLRYGYTF.

The rearrangement joins TRBV9 to TRBJ2-2; TRBD2 might be the D (5 bases). Germline CDR1 SGDLS, CDR2 YYNGEE. This CDR3 has 15 amino acids. With 3 bases removed from V and 1 base from J, the gap between germline ends came to 10 bases. CDR3 in amino acids: CASSERDVNTGELFF. Here the CDR3 DNA reads TGTGCCAGCAGCGAACGGGATGTGAACACCGGGGAGCTGTTTTTT.

V usage is TRBV21-1 and J usage is TRBJ2-7. TRBV21-1 is termed a pseudogene. The CDR3 runs to 18 residues. CDR3 sequence (DNA): TGTGCCAGCAGCTCCAAACGGAGCGGACACGGAGGATGGTACGAGCAGTACTTC. Translation: CASSSKRSGHGGWYEQYF.

The chain uses TRBV7-9 and TRBJ1-2, with D uncertain. The germline gives CDR1 SEHNR, CDR2 FQNEAQ (reference sequence). CDR3 size: 14 residues. The V end lost 5 bases, the J end lost 6 bases, and 16 bases lay between the germline ends. CDR3 bases: TGTGCCAGCAGCCAATACTTAGGTCCCCATGGCTACACCTTC. It is translated as CASSQYLGPHGYTF. The full variable domain, with the rest looked up from reference TRBV7-9 and TRBJ1-2, is DTGVSQNPRHKITKRGQNVTFRCDPISEHNRLYWYRQTLGQGPEFLTYFQNEAQLEKSRLLSDRFSAERPKGSFSTLEIQRTEQGDSAMYLCASSQYLGPHGYTFGSGTRLTVV.

The rearrangement uses TRBV6-5 and TRBJ1-1; D remains unclear. The CDR3 contains 14 residues. Germline V CDR1 and CDR2: MNHEY, SVGAGI. Trimming left V 6 bases short and J 4 bases short, with 15 bases between. The CDR3 DNA follows: TGTGCCAGCAGCCCCTTTGGAGCGAGCACTGAAGCTTTCTTT. Translating it yields CASSPFGASTEAFF.